These 14 T cell receptor beta chains share one sample of origin, sequenced in a study of spatial heterogeneity in lung cancer. Study findings and constraints: Tumoral mutation counts were tracked by counts of expanded intratumoral alpha and beta TCRs.

These receptors lack a known antigen. TCRdb analysed the 5' RACE reads with MiXCR anew, one entry per CDR3 protein. This table holds around 2,000 distinct CDR3 sequences, 1.1% found once. The time point here: sample taken at primary tumor resection. The sample here was lung tumor tissue, taken at surgery. The receptor source for this set is a male donor with early-stage non-small cell lung cancer.

This clonotype is categorized as medium-sized. The CDR3 spells CALSSLAGDTGELFF. The CDR3 coding sequence is TGTGCCCTTTCTTCACTAGCGGGAGACACCGGGGAGCTGTTTTTT. J is TRBJ2-2 and V is TRBV30, with 11 bases fitting TRBD2. Germline CDR1 reads GTSNPN; CDR2 reads SVGIG (reference sequence). V lost 8 bases to trimming and J lost 3 bases; unmatched junction nucleotides: 8. The CDR3 spans 15 residues.

By sample share, this clonotype is medium-sized. This chain connects TRBV12-3 or TRBV12-4 to TRBJ2-6; D might be TRBD1 (5 bases). The CDR3 loop spans 20 amino acids. The V and J ends lost 7 bases and 0 bases respectively, with 25 bases between them. The CDR3 region is CASILPVTGYYGSGANVLTF. The CDR3 DNA reads TGTGCCAGCATCTTACCCGTAACAGGTTATTACGGCTCTGGGGCCAACGTCCTGACTTTC.

This clonotype came up many times. One base away lies a much larger clone, so this may be a sequencing read error. CDR3 sequence reads: CASSWEDTQYF. The CDR3 region has the DNA TGCGCCAGCAGCTGGGAGGATACGCAGTATTTT. The chain joins TRBV5-1 to TRBJ2-3; D is perhaps TRBD2 (5 bases). The germline V gene has CDR1 SGHRS and CDR2 YFSETQ. This CDR3 contains 11 residues. V was pared by 3 bases and J by 6 bases, with 5 bases between.

This clonotype is medium-sized by share. The V call is TRBV6-6, the J call TRBJ1-2; 10 positions agree with TRBD1. The V gene end was trimmed by 5 bases and the J gene end by 8 bases; junction bases not matched to a gene: 5. Germline V gene data show CDR1 as MNHNY and CDR2 as SVGAGI (reference sequence). The length of the CDR3 is 13 residues. The CDR3 DNA reads TGTGCCAGCAGTATCGGACAGGGGGTAGGCTACACCTTC. The encoded protein is CASSIGQGVGYTF.

By share, this clonotype counts as medium-sized. The chain is built from TRBV6-1 and TRBJ1-1; D uncertain. The V end was cut by 6 bases, the J end by 1 base, with 6 bases between. There are 12 residues in the CDR3. Germline values: CDR1 MNHNS, CDR2 SASEGT. In nucleotides, the CDR3 is TGTGCCAGCAGACGTGCGAACACTGAAGCTTTCTTT. This translates into CASRRANTEAFF.

This clonotype is large by share. The chain combines TRBV5-6 with TRBJ2-7; D might be TRBD1 (7 bases). Trimming took 3 bases from V and 3 from J, leaving 16 bases between them. Germline V gene sequence: CDR1 SGHDT, CDR2 YYEEEE. The CDR3 covers 15 residues. For the CDR3, the DNA is TGTGCCAGCAGCTACCTCAGGGGGGCTAGCTACGAGCAGTACTTC. Protein product: CASSYLRGASYEQYF.

By share, this clonotype counts as medium-sized (0.01 to 0.1%). The chain uses TRBV12-3 or TRBV12-4 and TRBJ1-4; TRBD1 aligns across 11 bases. This CDR3 is built from 14 residues. Trimming at V came to 2 bases and at J to 8 bases, leaving 1 base not matched to a gene. CDR3 bases: TGTGCCAGCAGTTTACGGACAGGGGGCGAAAAACTGTTTTTT. Amino acids: CASSLRTGGEKLFF.

In its sample, this clonotype ranks as large. This sequence joins TRBV2 and TRBJ2-3; 8 bases fit TRBD2. Germline CDR1 is SNHLY and CDR2 is FYNNEI. This CDR3 region has 13 residues. Trimming at V came to 5 bases and at J to 5 bases, leaving 3 bases not matched to a gene. CDR3 bases: TGTGCCAGCAGTCGGGAGGGGGGAGATACGCAGTATTTT. Its protein is CASSREGGDTQYF. The full variable domain, with the rest looked up from reference TRBV2 and TRBJ2-3, is EPEVTQTPSHQVTQMGQEVILRCVPISNHLYFYWYRQILGQKVEFLVSFYNNEISEKSEIFDDQFSVERPDGSNFTLKIRSTKLEDSAMYFCASSREGGDTQYFGPGTRLTVL.

Ten or more counts support this clonotype. The chain uses TRBV11-2 and TRBJ2-3; D unclear. V lost 0 bases, J lost 5 bases, and 3 bases lay in between. This CDR3 is 12 amino acids long. Looked up from germline, CDR1 is SGHAT and CDR2 is FQNNGV. The CDR3 region is CASSLERDTQYF. The CDR3 DNA sequence: TGTGCCAGCAGCTTAGAGAGAGATACGCAGTATTTT.

This clonotype is deemed medium-sized (0.01 to 0.1%). This chain links TRBV20-1 with TRBJ2-3; 7 nucleotides match TRBD2. Germline assignment: CDR1 DFQATT and CDR2 SNEGSKA (reference sequence). The CDR3 runs 15 residues. Trimming removed 5 bases from V and 1 base from J; junction bases left unmatched: 9. The CDR3 sequence: CSAAETGGGTDTQYF. As DNA, the CDR3 is TGCAGTGCTGCAGAGACTGGGGGGGGCACAGATACGCAGTATTTT.

This clonotype ranks as medium-sized. This chain uses TRBV14 with TRBJ1-2; a weak D match, TRBD1 (6 bases). This CDR3 region has 13 residues. V lost 4 bases and J 1 base, leaving 7 bases between the germline ends. Germline CDR1 and CDR2: SGHDN and FVKESK. The CDR3 loop reads CASSRTVNYGYTF. CDR3 in DNA: TGTGCCAGCAGCCGGACAGTTAACTATGGCTACACCTTC.

Relative to its sample, this clonotype is medium-sized. This sequence joins TRBV3-1 and TRBJ1-5; D is undetermined. The CDR3 length is 13 residues. V lost 1 base to trimming and J lost 4 bases, with 5 bases between them. Germline V CDR1 and CDR2: LGHDT, YNNKEL (reference sequence). The CDR3 loop is CASSQGRNQPQHF. The CDR3 bases are TGTGCCAGCAGCCAAGGGAGGAATCAGCCCCAGCATTTT.

This clonotype ranks as medium-sized. The chain is built from TRBV29-1 and TRBJ2-4; D is undetermined. Germline V CDR1 and CDR2: SQVTM, ANQGSEA. Trimming took off 0 bases at V and 3 bases at J, with 3 bases between the two ends. CDR3 size: 12 residues. The CDR3 protein is CSVEDSKNIQYF. In DNA, the CDR3 is TGCAGCGTTGAAGATAGCAAAAACATTCAGTACTTC.

This clonotype rates as medium-sized. The V call is TRBV20-1, the J call TRBJ1-2, with TRBD1 identical over 10 bases. Looked up from germline, CDR1 is DFQATT and CDR2 is SNEGSKA (reference sequence). After removal of 7 bases from V and 2 bases from J, the junction contained 7 bases not matched to a gene. The CDR3 runs to 14 residues. The CDR3 coding sequence is TGCAGTGTCATACGACAGGGGGCAAACTATGGCTACACCTTC. Translated: CSVIRQGANYGYTF.